The 24 T cell receptor beta chains below come from one sample, sequenced in a study of cytomegalovirus exposure and HLA in healthy donors. With 60 Vbeta and 13 Jbeta primers, the PCR was carried out. Sequencing was performed with immunoSEQ multiplex PCR; in TCRdb, only in-frame clones are kept and a portion is missing. The sample includes 90,000 to 100,000 clones, roughly 76% of them seen just once. Sequenced sample: PBMCs. The origin of the receptors is a female donor in good health and CMV-seronegative.

V is TRBV29-1 and J is TRBJ2-7; TRBD2 matches at 7 bases. In germline, CDR1 is SQVTM, CDR2 ANQGSEA. The V segment lost 7 bases and the J segment 0 bases; nucleotides outside the gene matches: 12. The CDR3 totals 15 residues. This chain's CDR3 is CSALFGGGSSYEQYF. In nucleotides, the CDR3 is TGCAGCGCTTTGTTTGGGGGAGGGAGCTCCTACGAGCAGTACTTC.

V gene TRBV7-5 combines with J gene TRBJ2-3; the table calls TRBD2, which could not be checked here. TRBV7-5 is marked as a pseudogene. The CDR3 is 15 residues long. The CDR3 loop is CARSLASGGTDTQYF. For the CDR3, the DNA is TGTGCCAGAAGCTTAGCGAGCGGGGGGACAGATACGCAGTATTTT.

The chain combines TRBV6-5 with TRBJ2-2; TRBD2 might be the D (5 bases). The V gene lost 7 bases and the J gene lost 6 bases, with 12 bases spanning the gap. The germline CDR1 and CDR2 sequences are MNHEY and SVGAGI. The CDR3 has 13 amino acids. For the CDR3, the DNA is TGTGCCAGCACTGGAGGAGGTGCCGGGGAGCTGTTTTTT. As protein: CASTGGGAGELFF.

The rearrangement joins TRBV10-3 to TRBJ1-4; 7 positions match TRBD1. With V trimmed by 6 bases and J by 8 bases, 9 bases remained unmatched. CDR3 size: 14 residues. CDR1 ENHRY and CDR2 SYGVKD come from the germline V gene. The CDR3 loop is CAISPTGEQEKLFF. The CDR3 nucleotides are TGTGCCATCAGCCCAACAGGGGAGCAGGAAAAACTGTTTTTT.

This chain uses TRBV29-1 with TRBJ2-3; possibly TRBD2 for D (5 bases). The V gene lost 4 bases and the J gene lost 6 bases, with 17 bases spanning the gap. CDR3 length: 14 amino acids. Germline V CDR1 and CDR2: SQVTM, ANQGSEA. The CDR3: CSVAVLGRADTQYF. The CDR3, as DNA: TGCAGCGTTGCGGTCCTAGGGAGAGCGGATACGCAGTATTTT.

The chain employs TRBV30 and TRBJ1-2, with 9 bases identical to TRBD1. The CDR3 has 12 residues. Germline V gives CDR1 GTSNPN, CDR2 SVGIG (reference sequence). J gave up 4 bases and V 5 bases, and 2 bases lay outside the gene matches. The CDR3 DNA follows: TGTGCCTGGGGGACAGGGCTCTATGGCTACACCTTC. Residues: CAWGTGLYGYTF.

V is TRBV18 and J is TRBJ1-1; 7 positions agree with TRBD1. CDR1 and CDR2 (germline): KGHSH, LQKENI. CDR3 size: 18 residues. V trimming: 3 bases; J trimming: 1 base; junction bases outside the gene matches: 14. The CDR3 DNA reads as TGTGCCAGCTCACCGCACATTCTCCCGGGACAGTGGAACACTGAAGCTTTCTTT. The encoded protein is CASSPHILPGQWNTEAFF.

This clone appeared once. The chain uses TRBV9 and TRBJ2-7, with TRBD2 matching 11 bases. The CDR3 covers 15 residues. Losses at the gene ends were 0 bases for V and 5 bases for J; bases not matched to a gene: 4. From germline, CDR1 is SGDLS and CDR2 YYNGEE. The CDR3 coding sequence is TGTGCCAGCAGCGTAGGGACTAGCGGGTCAGACGAGCAGTACTTC. This codes for CASSVGTSGSDEQYF.

A few counts support this clone. The rearrangement uses TRBV28 and TRBJ1-3; TRBD1 matches at 7 bases. V trimming: 5 bases; J trimming: 4 bases; junction bases outside the gene matches: 8. In germline, CDR1 is MDHEN, CDR2 SYDVKM. The CDR3 is 15 residues long. The CDR3 bases are TGTGCCAGCAGTCCCCCCGACAGGGCAGGAAACACCATATATTTT. Its protein product is CASSPPDRAGNTIYF. The full variable domain, with the rest looked up from reference TRBV28 and TRBJ1-3, is DVKVTQSSRYLVKRTGEKVFLECVQDMDHENMFWYRQDPGLGLRLIYFSYDVKMKEKGDIPEGYSVSREKKERFSLILESASTNQTSMYLCASSPPDRAGNTIYFGEGSWLTVV.

This rearrangement joins TRBV10-2 to TRBJ2-3; TRBD2 agrees at 10 bases. The CDR3 covers 14 residues. V shed 6 bases, J shed 4 bases, and the junction held 4 bases outside the gene matches. Germline V gives CDR1 WSHSY, CDR2 SAAADI. CDR3 sequence: CASRGTSASDTQYF. DNA for the CDR3: TGCGCCAGCAGGGGGACTAGCGCCTCAGATACGCAGTATTTT.

The rearrangement uses TRBV28 and TRBJ1-2; no reliable D call. Germline CDR1 and CDR2: MDHEN and SYDVKM. Trimming left V 6 bases short and J 2 bases short, with 4 bases between. The CDR3 length is 11 residues. CDR3 DNA sequence: TGTGCCAGCAGCTTGAACTATGGCTACACCTTC. Its protein is CASSLNYGYTF.

V gene TRBV4-1 combines with J gene TRBJ2-7; the D gene is possibly TRBD2 (5 bases). The V end was cut by 4 bases, the J end by 3 bases, with 16 bases between. The CDR3 length is 15 residues. Germline V CDR1 and CDR2: MGHRA, YSYEKL. The CDR3 DNA is TGCGCCAGCAGCCTTAGGACTGGTTCAGTCTACGAGCAGTACTTC. Its protein product is CASSLRTGSVYEQYF.

The rearrangement joins TRBV6-6 to TRBJ2-7; TRBD1 aligns across 7 bases. V trimming: 4 bases; J trimming: 7 bases; junction bases outside the gene matches: 16. CDR3 length: 16 residues. Germline loops: CDR1 MNHNY, CDR2 SVGAGI (reference sequence). CDR3 loop: CASSWIRQGALDEQYF. The CDR3, as DNA: TGTGCCAGCAGTTGGATTCGACAGGGTGCCCTGGATGAGCAGTACTTC.

A few counts support this clone. The V gene is TRBV5-1, the J gene TRBJ1-3; no definite D call. Looked up from germline, CDR1 is SGHRS and CDR2 is YFSETQ. Deletions cut 1 base from V and 0 bases from J, with 8 bases between. This CDR3 region has 15 residues. The CDR3 protein is CASSLSTSSGNTIYF. The CDR3 DNA sequence: TGCGCCAGCAGCTTGAGTACAAGCTCTGGAAACACCATATATTTT.

The genes are TRBV6-1 and TRBJ2-5; 9 bases agree with TRBD1. V shed 6 bases and J 4 bases; nucleotides not matched to a gene: 9. Germline assignment: CDR1 MNHNS and CDR2 SASEGT. The CDR3 spans 15 residues. CDR3 DNA: TGTGCCAGCAGGTGGGACAGGGAGAGGGCAGAGACCCAGTACTTC. Its translation: CASRWDRERAETQYF.

This clone showed up just once. The V gene is TRBV4-1, the J gene TRBJ1-5; D might be TRBD1 (5 bases). There are 15 residues in the CDR3. Trimming shortened V by 3 bases and J by 0 bases, and 9 bases separated the two germline ends. Germline CDR1 MGHRA, CDR2 YSYEKL. The CDR3 DNA reads TGCGCCAGCAGCCACCCCGGGGGTAGCAATCAGCCCCAGCATTTT. Its protein product is CASSHPGGSNQPQHF.

The CDR3 region has the DNA TGTGCCAGCAGTTTAGGGGGGGGTCCCTACGAGCAGTACTTC. Its protein is CASSLGGGPYEQYF. This sequence joins TRBV27 and TRBJ2-7; 7 bases fit TRBD2. Trimming cost V 2 bases and J 2 bases; bases outside gene matches: 3. CDR1 and CDR2 from the germline V gene are MNHEY and SMNVEV (reference sequence). The CDR3 consists of 14 residues.

V gene TRBV30 combines with J gene TRBJ1-5; 10 bases line up with TRBD1. The CDR3 sequence is 16 residues long. Germline trimming cut 0 bases from V and 5 bases from J; bases unmatched to any gene: 7. Germline CDR1 is GTSNPN and CDR2 is SVGIG (reference sequence). CDR3 amino acids: CAWSVGPDRGDQPQHF. DNA for the CDR3: TGTGCCTGGAGTGTAGGGCCGGACAGGGGGGATCAGCCCCAGCATTTT.

The chain couples TRBV18 to TRBJ2-7, with D maybe TRBD1 (5 bases). This CDR3 comprises 14 residues. Per germline, CDR1 KGHSH and CDR2 LQKENI. V was pared by 4 bases and J by 2 bases, with 12 bases between. The CDR3 spells CASSRGAQTYEQYF. The CDR3, as DNA: TGTGCCAGCTCACGGGGCGCCCAAACCTACGAGCAGTACTTC.

This rearrangement joins TRBV19 to TRBJ1-5; 8 nucleotides line up with TRBD1. Trimming at V came to 3 bases and at J to 0 bases, leaving 10 bases not matched to a gene. From germline, CDR1 is LNHDA and CDR2 SQIVND (reference sequence). The CDR3 spans 18 residues. CDR3 region: CASSMRGTGRYSNQPQHF. CDR3 nucleotides: TGTGCCAGTAGTATGAGGGGGACAGGACGGTATAGCAATCAGCCCCAGCATTTT.

This clone was seen more than once but under ten times. The V and J genes are TRBV6-1 and TRBJ2-3, with 12 bases identical to TRBD1. Germline values: CDR1 MNHNS, CDR2 SASEGT. The CDR3 is 15 residues long. Trimming at V came to 7 bases and at J to 4 bases, leaving 6 bases not matched to a gene. Here the CDR3 reads CASTPGQGAADTQYF. The CDR3 DNA reads as TGTGCCAGCACCCCGGGACAGGGGGCGGCAGATACGCAGTATTTT.

The chain links TRBV9 to TRBJ2-7, with TRBD1 as a possible D gene (5 bases). Looked up from germline, CDR1 is SGDLS and CDR2 is YYNGEE. The CDR3 is 15 residues long. Trimming cost V 4 bases and J 2 bases, with 16 bases left between them. The CDR3 nucleotides are TGTGCCAGCAGCCCACGACCGGAAGGGGCCTACGAGCAGTACTTC. It translates to CASSPRPEGAYEQYF. Variable domain in full (rest from reference TRBV9 and TRBJ2-7): DSGVTQTPKHLITATGQRVTLRCSPRSGDLSVYWYQQSLDQGLQFLIQYYNGEERAKGNILERFSAQQFPDLHSELNLSSLELGDSALYFCASSPRPEGAYEQYFGPGTRLTVT.

The rearrangement links TRBV30 to TRBJ2-7; TRBD1 aligns across 7 bases. The CDR3 sequence is 12 residues long. Unmatched junction bases numbered 3, after V lost 4 bases and J lost 3 bases. The germline CDR1 and CDR2 sequences are GTSNPN and SVGIG (reference sequence). The CDR3 sequence: CAWTGGHYEQYF. The CDR3 DNA follows: TGTGCCTGGACAGGGGGACACTACGAGCAGTACTTC.

This clone was seen a handful of times. This chain uses TRBV4-3 with TRBJ1-4; 7 positions match TRBD1. In germline, CDR1 is LGHNA, CDR2 YSLEER. Trimming took 0 bases from V and 4 from J; bases not matched to a gene: 8. The CDR3 runs to 17 residues. CDR3 protein: CASSQEIIRDSNEKLFF. The CDR3 nucleotides are TGCGCCAGCAGCCAAGAGATTATCCGGGACAGTAATGAAAAACTGTTTTTT.